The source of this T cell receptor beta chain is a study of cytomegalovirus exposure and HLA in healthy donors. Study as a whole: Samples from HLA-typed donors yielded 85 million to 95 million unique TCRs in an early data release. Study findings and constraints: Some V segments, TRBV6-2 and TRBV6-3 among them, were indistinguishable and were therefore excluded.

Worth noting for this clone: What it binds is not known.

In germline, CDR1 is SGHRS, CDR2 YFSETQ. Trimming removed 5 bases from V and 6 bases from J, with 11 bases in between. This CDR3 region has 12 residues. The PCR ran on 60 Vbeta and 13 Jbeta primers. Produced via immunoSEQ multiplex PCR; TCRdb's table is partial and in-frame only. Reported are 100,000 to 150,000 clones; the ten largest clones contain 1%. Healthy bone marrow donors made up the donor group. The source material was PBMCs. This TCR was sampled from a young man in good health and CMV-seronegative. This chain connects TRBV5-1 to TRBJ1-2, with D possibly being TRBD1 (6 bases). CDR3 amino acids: CASSPPGDGYTF. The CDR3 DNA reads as TGCGCCAGCAGTCCACCAGGGGATGGCTACACCTTC.